Listed below are T cell receptor beta chains from one sample, sequenced in a study of blood T cells in healthy people across ages. TCRdb recomputed calls from the 5' RACE reads with MiXCR, one row per CDR3 protein. Of about 570,000 distinct CDR3 sequences in the sample, about 27% were seen once. The sample was also linked to a second study, of T cells of mothers and their children.

What was sequenced was blood. Receptors were obtained from a boy between 2 and 10 years old in good health. CDR3s include the opening cysteine and the closing phenylalanine or tryptophan. D genes are given only for firm matches. Part of the rows lack a size; the others show once, few, many or a class for expanded clones.

d_call,v_call,j_call,clone_size,cdr3_aa,cdr3_nt
TRBD2,TRBV5-6,TRBJ2-2,-,CASSLAGGRSGELFF,TGTGCCAGCAGCCTAGCGGGAGGGAGGTCCGGGGAGCTGTTTTTT
TRBD1,TRBV10-3,TRBJ2-7,few,CAISPGTVAYEQYF,TGTGCCATCAGCCCGGGGACAGTCGCCTACGAGCAGTACTTC
-,TRBV5-5,TRBJ2-3,-,CASSYRPEDTQYF,TGTGCCAGCAGCTACCGACCGGAAGATACGCAGTATTTT
-,TRBV20-1,TRBJ1-4,-,CSARLPDGPNEKLFF,TGCAGTGCTAGACTCCCGGACGGGCCTAATGAAAAACTGTTTTTT
-,TRBV29-1,TRBJ2-7,-,CSVEVMVGRYEQYF,TGCAGCGTTGAAGTGATGGTTGGCCGCTACGAGCAGTACTTC
-,TRBV20-1,TRBJ2-1,-,CSASTTWAQNNEQFF,TGCAGTGCTAGTACCACGTGGGCGCAGAACAATGAGCAGTTCTTC
-,TRBV27,TRBJ2-5,-,CASSPAYGETQYF,TGTGCCAGCAGTCCTGCGTACGGGGAGACCCAGTACTTC
-,TRBV30,TRBJ2-7,-,CAWSVAGANEQYF,TGTGCCTGGAGTGTAGCCGGCGCCAACGAGCAGTACTTC
TRBD2,TRBV7-9,TRBJ2-7,few,CASSLRLAGEYEQYF,TGTGCCAGCAGCTTACGACTAGCGGGAGAATACGAGCAGTACTTC
-,TRBV4-1,TRBJ1-5,few,CASSQDVGNQPQHF,TGCGCCAGCAGCCAAGATGTGGGAAATCAGCCCCAGCATTTT
TRBD1,TRBV7-9,TRBJ2-7,few,CASSPRQGSIVHEQYF,TGTGCCAGCAGCCCCCGACAGGGTAGTATTGTACACGAGCAGTACTTC
TRBD1,TRBV7-3,TRBJ1-1,-,CASSFGTGFEAFF,TGTGCCAGCAGCTTCGGGACAGGGTTTGAAGCTTTCTTT
-,TRBV24-1,TRBJ1-4,few,CATSDQGVEEKLFF,TGTGCCACCAGTGATCAGGGTGTGGAGGAAAAACTGTTTTTT
-,TRBV20-1,TRBJ2-7,-,CSARSREWNSYEQYF,TGCAGTGCTAGATCCAGGGAATGGAACTCCTACGAGCAGTACTTC
TRBD2,TRBV12-3/TRBV12-4,TRBJ2-5,few,CASGHWSGTGGETQYF,TGTGCCAGCGGTCACTGGAGCGGGACGGGTGGAGAGACCCAGTACTTC
-,TRBV10-1,TRBJ1-1,-,CAKSKNTEAFF,TGCGCCAAATCCAAGAACACTGAAGCTTTCTTT
-,TRBV27,TRBJ2-5,few,CASSLGSPETQYF,TGTGCCAGCAGTTTAGGTAGTCCGGAGACCCAGTACTTC
-,TRBV5-1,TRBJ2-4,few,CASSLSLAKNIQYF,TGCGCCAGCAGCTTGAGTCTAGCCAAAAACATTCAGTACTTC
-,TRBV4-3,TRBJ2-1,-,CASSQDVIFGAASTYNEQFF,TGCGCCAGCAGCCAAGATGTAATTTTTGGTGCAGCATCAACCTACAATGAGCAGTTCTTC
-,TRBV5-1,TRBJ2-5,many,CASSLSPQPQETQYF,TGCGCCAGCAGCTTGAGTCCTCAACCGCAAGAGACCCAGTACTTC
-,TRBV2,TRBJ2-4,few,CAVQAHLAKNIQYF,TGTGCCGTACAGGCTCATCTAGCCAAAAACATTCAGTACTTC
TRBD2,TRBV7-9,TRBJ2-1,-,CASSFGLAENEQFF,TGTGCCAGCAGCTTTGGTCTAGCGGAAAATGAGCAGTTCTTC
-,TRBV6-6,TRBJ2-5,few,CASSRDTDQETQYF,TGTGCCAGCTCACGGGACACCGATCAAGAGACCCAGTACTTC
-,TRBV30,TRBJ1-3,-,CAWSVTGLSGNTIYF,TGTGCCTGGAGTGTAACAGGGCTCTCTGGAAACACCATATATTTT
TRBD2,TRBV6-2/TRBV6-3,TRBJ2-1,few,CASSYRSSGDYNEQFF,TGTGCCAGCAGTTACAGGTCTAGCGGAGACTACAATGAGCAGTTCTTC
TRBD2,TRBV12-3/TRBV12-4,TRBJ2-7,many,CASSFLAGGNEQYF,TGTGCCAGCAGTTTCCTCGCGGGAGGAAACGAGCAGTACTTC
TRBD1,TRBV15,TRBJ2-5,-,CATSSKGQREETQYF,TGTGCCACCAGCAGTAAGGGACAGAGAGAAGAGACCCAGTACTTC
-,TRBV2,TRBJ2-3,few,CASSEEGSQYF,TGTGCCAGCAGTGAAGAGGGGTCGCAGTATTTT
-,TRBV30,TRBJ2-1,once,CAWSPGVEQFF,TGTGCCTGGAGCCCCGGGGTGGAGCAGTTCTTC
-,TRBV27,TRBJ2-6,-,CASRGAGGQYFSGANVLTF,TGTGCCAGCAGGGGGGCGGGGGGACAGTACTTCTCTGGGGCCAACGTCCTGACTTTC
TRBD2,TRBV4-1,TRBJ2-5,-,CASSQEPSGGQETQYF,TGCGCCAGCAGCCAAGAGCCTAGCGGGGGGCAAGAGACCCAGTACTTC
TRBD1,TRBV7-2,TRBJ2-3,-,CASSLRGPGDTQYF,TGTGCCAGCTCCCTTAGGGGGCCCGGAGATACGCAGTATTTT
-,TRBV5-6,TRBJ1-3,-,CASSFGTVSSGNTIYF,TGTGCCAGCAGCTTCGGGACGGTCAGCTCTGGAAACACCATATATTTT
-,TRBV5-1,TRBJ2-1,few,CASSLYNSPPYNEQFF,TGCGCCAGCAGCTTGTACAACAGTCCCCCCTACAATGAGCAGTTCTTC
-,TRBV10-3,TRBJ2-7,once,CAIGQTQGHEQYF,TGTGCCATCGGACAGACGCAGGGTCACGAGCAGTACTTC
-,TRBV5-1,TRBJ1-5,-,CASRTTPDNQPQHF,TGCGCCAGCAGGACGACACCAGACAATCAGCCCCAGCATTTT
-,TRBV12-3/TRBV12-4,TRBJ2-1,few,CASSLRLEQFF,TGTGCCAGCAGTTTACGACTTGAGCAGTTCTTC
-,TRBV29-1,TRBJ2-3,-,CSVEDGTDTQYF,TGCAGCGTTGAAGATGGTACAGATACGCAGTATTTT
-,TRBV3-1,TRBJ1-6,few,CASSQNGGDPLHF,TGTGCCAGCAGCCAAAACGGGGGAGATCCCCTCCACTTT
TRBD2,TRBV12-3/TRBV12-4,TRBJ2-2,-,CASRTSGGIGELFF,TGTGCCAGCAGGACTAGCGGGGGAATCGGGGAGTTGTTTTTT
TRBD1,TRBV20-1,TRBJ1-1,few,CSARVHRDRVSGTEAFF,TGCAGTGCTAGAGTCCATAGGGACAGGGTTAGTGGCACTGAAGCTTTCTTT
-,TRBV11-2,TRBJ2-7,many,CASSPRDLYEQYF,TGTGCCAGCAGCCCTCGGGACTTATACGAGCAGTACTTC
-,TRBV11-2,TRBJ2-5,few,CASSLNRVPYQETQYF,TGTGCCAGCAGCCTCAACAGGGTCCCCTACCAAGAGACCCAGTACTTC
TRBD2,TRBV11-2,TRBJ2-2,many,CASSSKRLAAGELFF,TGTGCCAGCAGTTCAAAGCGACTAGCAGCCGGGGAGCTGTTTTTT
-,TRBV20-1,TRBJ2-7,few,CSARDRAPYEQYF,TGCAGTGCTAGAGATAGGGCTCCCTACGAGCAGTACTTC
TRBD2,TRBV15,TRBJ2-2,-,CATSKEAGGPSGGELFF,TGTGCCACCAGCAAAGAAGCGGGAGGGCCTTCTGGCGGGGAGCTGTTTTTT
-,TRBV6-5,TRBJ1-6,few,CASTQGNSPLHF,TGTGCCAGCACCCAGGGAAATTCACCCCTCCACTTT
-,TRBV4-2,TRBJ1-6,few,CASSQVRDTLTGSPLHF,TGTGCCAGCAGCCAAGTCCGGGACACCCTAACGGGTTCACCCCTCCACTTT
-,TRBV7-9,TRBJ2-5,-,CASSPQGTQYF,TGTGCCAGCAGCCCCCAAGGGACCCAGTACTTC
-,TRBV6-5,TRBJ1-4,few,CASSYRGTTNEKLFF,TGTGCCAGCAGTTACCGCGGGACAACTAATGAAAAACTGTTTTTT
-,TRBV28,TRBJ1-4,-,CASSPPWAGEKLFF,TGTGCCAGCAGTCCACCGTGGGCGGGCGAAAAACTGTTTTTT
-,TRBV7-2,TRBJ2-3,few,CASSLGGESTDTQYF,TGTGCCAGCAGCTTAGGAGGGGAAAGCACAGATACGCAGTATTTT